This entry lists 21 T cell receptor beta chains sequenced from one sample in a study of graft-versus-host responses after intestinal transplantation. The repertoire was sequenced with immunoSEQ multiplex PCR; TCRdb's copy has only in-frame clones and lacks some. The table has approximately 8,600 clones, over 25% seen once; the top ten hold around 5%. The specimen comprised alloreactive CD4+ T cells from a mixed lymphocyte reaction culture, sampled before intestinal transplant. Subset specified: CFSE-low proliferating T cells sorted from roughly six-day pre-transplant mixed lymphocyte reaction (GvH or HvG direction). The origin of the receptors is a human patient who received an intestinal transplant.

This clone occurred a few times. The rearrangement uses TRBV7-6 and TRBJ2-1; 10 bases line up with TRBD2. Losses at the gene ends were 5 bases for V and 3 bases for J; bases not matched to a gene: 4. Germline lookup yields CDR1 SGHVS and CDR2 FNYEAQ. The CDR3 consists of 15 residues. The CDR3 here is CASSPRTSGYNEQFF. The CDR3 bases are TGTGCCAGCAGCCCCCGGACTAGCGGCTACAATGAGCAGTTCTTC.

This clone is medium-sized within its sample. V gene TRBV5-1 combines with J gene TRBJ1-5, with 9 nucleotides matching TRBD1. V lost 0 bases, J lost 6 bases, and 4 bases stayed unmatched. In germline, CDR1 is SGHRS, CDR2 YFSETQ. The CDR3 length is 15 residues. The CDR3 is CASSLGDRASQPQHF. CDR3 in DNA: TGCGCCAGCAGCTTGGGGGACAGGGCGTCTCAGCCCCAGCATTTT.

The CDR3 sequence is CASSPLVDTQYF. The DNA for the CDR3 is TGTGCCAGCAGCCCCCTAGTGGATACGCAGTATTTT. The chain links TRBV9 to TRBJ2-3; D uncertain. Germline CDR1 and CDR2: SGDLS and YYNGEE. Trimming pared 4 bases from V and 6 bases from J, leaving 9 bases between. The CDR3 runs 12 residues.

The chain combines TRBV27 with TRBJ2-1; D is ambiguous. The CDR3 spans 11 residues. The germline V and J ends were trimmed by 9 bases and 10 bases, with 13 bases remaining between them. Germline V gives CDR1 MNHEY, CDR2 SMNVEV (reference sequence). CDR3 nucleotides: TGTGCCAGTGGAGTATTCGGGGAGCAGTTCTTC. Translating it yields CASGVFGEQFF.

This clone was detected a few times. This chain joins TRBV6-5 and TRBJ2-1; 8 bases align to TRBD1. J gave up 4 bases and V 3 bases, and 5 bases lay outside the gene matches. Germline V lookup: CDR1 MNHEY, CDR2 SVGAGI. The CDR3 sequence is 15 residues long. CDR3 DNA: TGTGCCAGCAGTTATCGGGGACAGGTGTACAATGAGCAGTTCTTC. Its translation: CASSYRGQVYNEQFF.

The chain is built from TRBV18 and TRBJ1-4, with D uncertain. V was trimmed by 3 bases and J by 0 bases, leaving 8 bases between them. The CDR3 has 15 amino acids. Germline V gene lookup returns CDR1 KGHSH and CDR2 LQKENI. As DNA, the CDR3 is TGTGCCAGCTCACCGAGGTTTGCAACTAATGAAAAACTGTTTTTT. It yields the protein CASSPRFATNEKLFF.

This clone is labeled as medium-sized. The chain has TRBV10-3 and TRBJ2-5, with 8 bases identical to TRBD1. The CDR3 runs to 13 residues. Germline-derived CDR1 and CDR2 are ENHRY and SYGVKD. After removal of 6 bases from V and 5 bases from J, the junction contained 5 bases not matched to a gene. In DNA, the CDR3 is TGTGCCATCAGGGACAGGGTGGAGGAGACCCAGTACTTC. Translated: CAIRDRVEETQYF.

The rearrangement uses TRBV28 and TRBJ2-3; D call uncertain. This CDR3 has 13 residues. Germline loops: CDR1 MDHEN, CDR2 SYDVKM. V lost 6 bases to trimming and J lost 0 bases, with 7 bases between them. CDR3 sequence (DNA): TGTGCCAGCAGGCTAGTTAGCACAGATACGCAGTATTTT. It translates to CASRLVSTDTQYF.

The J gene is TRBJ2-5, the V gene TRBV7-9; 9 bases are a match to TRBD1. From germline, CDR1 is SEHNR and CDR2 FQNEAQ (reference sequence). The CDR3 runs to 14 residues. J was trimmed by 3 bases and V by 5 bases; bases with no gene match: 4. This CDR3 reads CASSPDRGEETQYF. In DNA, the CDR3 is TGTGCCAGCAGCCCGGACAGGGGAGAAGAGACCCAGTACTTC. The complete variable domain, with remaining parts taken from reference TRBV7-9 and TRBJ2-5, reads DTGVSQNPRHKITKRGQNVTFRCDPISEHNRLYWYRQTLGQGPEFLTYFQNEAQLEKSRLLSDRFSAERPKGSFSTLEIQRTEQGDSAMYLCASSPDRGEETQYFGPGTRLLVL.

The rearrangement joins TRBV2 to TRBJ2-1; 14 nucleotides line up with TRBD2. Per the germline V gene, CDR1 is SNHLY and CDR2 is FYNNEI. This CDR3 has 16 amino acids. The V segment lost 4 bases and the J segment 7 bases; nucleotides outside the gene matches: 6. CDR3 protein: CASSVTSGGVANEQFF. The DNA for the CDR3 is TGTGCCAGCAGTGTGACTAGCGGGGGGGTGGCAAATGAGCAGTTCTTC.

The V call is TRBV30, the J call TRBJ2-3; no firm D call. V dropped 1 base and J dropped 5 bases, with 10 bases sitting between them. CDR1 and CDR2 (germline): GTSNPN, SVGIG (reference sequence). This CDR3 comprises 13 residues. The CDR3 protein is CAWSGWALDTQYF. The CDR3 coding sequence is TGTGCCTGGAGTGGGTGGGCTTTAGATACGCAGTATTTT.

The rearrangement joins TRBV28 to TRBJ1-2; D gene unclear. Germline CDR1 is MDHEN and CDR2 is SYDVKM. CDR3 size: 14 residues. V lost 3 bases and J lost 8, with 16 bases in between. CDR3 region: CASSFPLISQGYTF. For the CDR3, the DNA is TGTGCCAGCAGTTTCCCGCTGATTTCCCAGGGCTACACCTTC.

The chain couples TRBV7-9 to TRBJ2-3; 8 bases match TRBD1. The CDR3 covers 16 residues. Germline V gives CDR1 SEHNR, CDR2 FQNEAQ (reference sequence). Trimming took 1 base from V and 3 from J; bases not matched to a gene: 6. CDR3 amino acids: CASSLGPTGGTDTQYF. The CDR3 DNA reads as TGTGCCAGCAGCTTAGGGCCAACAGGGGGAACAGATACGCAGTATTTT. Based on the CDR3 plus reference TRBV7-9 and TRBJ2-3, the full variable domain is DTGVSQNPRHKITKRGQNVTFRCDPISEHNRLYWYRQTLGQGPEFLTYFQNEAQLEKSRLLSDRFSAERPKGSFSTLEIQRTEQGDSAMYLCASSLGPTGGTDTQYFGPGTRLTVL.

This clone was observed a handful of times. CDR3 protein: CASSPVSSYNEQFF. The CDR3 DNA sequence: TGTGCCAGCAGCCCCGTCAGCTCCTACAATGAGCAGTTCTTC. The rearrangement links TRBV7-8 to TRBJ2-1; D is undetermined. V was trimmed by 5 bases and J by 0 bases, leaving 8 bases between them. Per germline, CDR1 SGHVS and CDR2 FQNEAQ. The CDR3 covers 14 residues.

The J gene is TRBJ2-2, the V gene TRBV6-5, with TRBD1 matching over 8 bases. Trimming cost V 6 bases and J 7 bases; bases outside gene matches: 10. The CDR3 extends over 15 amino acids. CDR1 and CDR2 (germline): MNHEY, SVGAGI. The CDR3 DNA sequence: TGTGCCAGCAGCCCCGAGGACAGGGTGAGCGGGGAGCTGTTTTTT. It specifies CASSPEDRVSGELFF.

The chain couples TRBV6-6 to TRBJ2-7; possibly TRBD2 for D (5 bases). This CDR3 has 15 residues. Trimming stripped 2 bases from V and 4 bases from J, with 15 bases between. Germline V gives CDR1 MNHNY, CDR2 SVGAGI (reference sequence). The DNA for the CDR3 is TGTGCCAGCAGTTACGAGCGCGGGTTGACTTACGAGCAGTACTTC. It encodes CASSYERGLTYEQYF.

The chain links TRBV11-2 to TRBJ2-1, with 8 bases matching TRBD2. V shed 5 bases and J 12 bases; nucleotides not matched to a gene: 9. CDR1 is SGHAT and CDR2 is FQNNGV in the germline V gene. CDR3 size: 13 residues. The DNA for the CDR3 is TGTGCCAGCAGCCCTGCCGGACTAGCTTGGCAGTTCTTC. It specifies CASSPAGLAWQFF.

The chain employs TRBV5-1 and TRBJ1-5, with 10 nucleotides matching TRBD1. Germline values: CDR1 SGHRS, CDR2 YFSETQ. With V trimmed by 0 bases and J by 7 bases, 4 bases remained unmatched. The CDR3 contains 15 residues. CDR3 protein: CASSLDGTGVQPQHF. In nucleotides, the CDR3 is TGCGCCAGCAGCTTGGACGGGACAGGGGTACAGCCCCAGCATTTT. Full variable domain (missing parts from reference TRBV5-1 and TRBJ1-5): KAGVTQTPRYLIKTRGQQVTLSCSPISGHRSVSWYQQTPGQGLQFLFEYFSETQRNKGNFPGRFSGRQFSNSRSEMNVSTLELGDSALYLCASSLDGTGVQPQHFGDGTRLSIL.

The sample holds one count of this clone. The V call is TRBV5-1, the J call TRBJ1-5; TRBD1 matches 7 bases. The CDR3 totals 13 residues. The germline V gene has CDR1 SGHRS and CDR2 YFSETQ. V was pared by 3 bases and J by 7 bases, with 4 bases of the junction left unmatched. CDR3 protein: CASSWDSEQPQHF. The CDR3, as DNA: TGCGCCAGCAGCTGGGACAGTGAACAGCCCCAGCATTTT.

The CDR3 DNA sequence: TGTGCCAGCAGCTTTTTTGGACTAGCCCAAGAGACCCAGTACTTC. This codes for CASSFFGLAQETQYF. This sequence joins TRBV7-6 and TRBJ2-5; 8 positions agree with TRBD2. CDR1 is SGHVS, CDR2 FNYEAQ, per germline. Germline trimming cut 3 bases from V and 1 base from J; bases unmatched to any gene: 4. This CDR3 is 15 amino acids long.

V and J are TRBV7-9 and TRBJ2-3; TRBD2 agrees at 7 bases. This CDR3 has 14 residues. V shed 0 bases, J shed 6 bases, and the junction held 3 bases outside the gene matches. CDR1 is SEHNR and CDR2 is FQNEAQ in the germline V gene (reference sequence). CDR3 nucleotide sequence: TGTGCCAGCAGCTTAGCGGGTAGCGGGGATACGCAGTATTTT. Its translation: CASSLAGSGDTQYF.